There are many counts of the clone carrying this TCR beta chain. Its antigen is unknown. The CDR3 is 13 residues long. The germline CDR1 and CDR2 sequences are SEHNR and FQNEAQ (reference sequence). The junction had 4 bases not matched to a gene; V was cut back by 5 bases and J by 5 bases. This record comes from a study of CD8 T cells in ankylosing spondylitis. Generation of TCR beta libraries employed quantitative 5'-RACE incorporating molecular barcodes. Each CDR3 protein gets one entry after TCRdb re-called the 5' RACE reads with MiXCR. The sample lists 30,000 to 45,000 distinct CDR3 sequences, 6% seen once, with approximately 12% in the top ten. Study observations and caveats: A subset of motif variants has previously been described in the synovial fluid and blood of reactive arthritis. What seemed typical of ankylosing spondylitis blood was a TCR beta motif built from roughly eight highly homologous variants. Disease-linked clones proved CD8+ and comparatively uncommon in peripheral blood.

This clonotype was obtained from a male donor with ankylosing spondylitis or in good health (not recorded which). The sample consisted of blood, either unsorted or a sorted T cell fraction (not recorded which). The chain couples TRBV7-9 to TRBJ2-3; 7 positions match TRBD2. This CDR3 is CASSPWGGDTQYF. Written as DNA, the CDR3 is TGTGCCAGCAGCCCGTGGGGGGGAGATACGCAGTATTTT.